This T cell receptor (beta chain) emerged from a study of PD-L1 blockade in urothelial cancer. Whole-study context: Patients' atezolizumab regimen, 1,200 mg intravenously every 3 weeks, began in the mid-2010s.

Assay used: immunoSEQ multiplex PCR; TCRdb lists only in-frame clones, some missing. The data contain 50,000 to 65,000 clones, 84% of them singletons. The CDR3 covers 15 residues. V was cut by 0 bases and J by 4 bases, with 13 bases left in between. Germline V CDR1 and CDR2: MGHRA, YSYEKL. The sample was PBMCs, taken around atezolizumab (anti-PD-L1) treatment. The chain uses TRBV4-1 and TRBJ2-7, with D possibly being TRBD2 (5 bases). This receptor was identified in a man aged 35 to 55 with urothelial cancer. DNA of the CDR3: TGCGCCAGCAGCCAAGATGTGTTTAGCGAGTACGAGCAGTACTTC. Translation: CASSQDVFSEYEQYF.